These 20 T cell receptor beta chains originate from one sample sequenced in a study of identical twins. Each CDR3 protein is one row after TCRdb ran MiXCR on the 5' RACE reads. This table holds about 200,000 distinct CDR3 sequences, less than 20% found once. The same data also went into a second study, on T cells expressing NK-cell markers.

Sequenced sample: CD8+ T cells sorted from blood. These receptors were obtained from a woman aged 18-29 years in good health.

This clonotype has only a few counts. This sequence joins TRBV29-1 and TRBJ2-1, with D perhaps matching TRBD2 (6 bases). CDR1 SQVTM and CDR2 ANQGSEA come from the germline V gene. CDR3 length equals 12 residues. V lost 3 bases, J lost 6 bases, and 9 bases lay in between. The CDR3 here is CSVESGANEQFF. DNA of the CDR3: TGCAGCGTTGAGTCGGGAGCCAATGAGCAGTTCTTC.

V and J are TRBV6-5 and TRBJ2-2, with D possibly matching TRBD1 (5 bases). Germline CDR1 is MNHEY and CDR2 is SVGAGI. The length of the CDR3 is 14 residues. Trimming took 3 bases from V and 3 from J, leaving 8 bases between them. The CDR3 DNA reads TGTGCCAGCAGTTATTCGACAGACACCGGGGAGCTGTTTTTT. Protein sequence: CASSYSTDTGELFF.

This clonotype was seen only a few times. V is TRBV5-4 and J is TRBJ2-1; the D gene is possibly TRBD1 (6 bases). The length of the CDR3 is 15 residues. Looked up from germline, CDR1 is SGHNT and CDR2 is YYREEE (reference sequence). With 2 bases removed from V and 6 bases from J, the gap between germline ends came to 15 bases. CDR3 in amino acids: CASSFRGFIVNEQFF. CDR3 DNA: TGTGCCAGCAGCTTCAGGGGTTTTATAGTCAATGAGCAGTTCTTC. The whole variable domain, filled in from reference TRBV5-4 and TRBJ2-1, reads ETGVTQSPTHLIKTRGQQVTLRCSSQSGHNTVSWYQQALGQGPQFIFQYYREEENGRGNFPPRFSGLQFPNYSSELNVNALELDDSALYLCASSFRGFIVNEQFFGPGTRLTVL.

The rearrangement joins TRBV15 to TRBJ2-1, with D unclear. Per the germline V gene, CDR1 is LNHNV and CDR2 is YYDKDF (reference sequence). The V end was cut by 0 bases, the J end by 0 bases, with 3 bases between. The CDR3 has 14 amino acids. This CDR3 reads CATSRDNSYNEQFF. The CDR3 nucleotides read TGTGCCACCAGCAGAGACAACTCCTACAATGAGCAGTTCTTC.

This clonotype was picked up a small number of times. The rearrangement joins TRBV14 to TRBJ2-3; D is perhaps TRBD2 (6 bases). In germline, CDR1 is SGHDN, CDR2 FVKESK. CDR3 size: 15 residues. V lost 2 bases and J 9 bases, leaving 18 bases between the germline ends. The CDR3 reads CASSQLNIPGGTQYF. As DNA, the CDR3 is TGTGCCAGCAGCCAACTAAACATCCCCGGGGGAACGCAGTATTTT.

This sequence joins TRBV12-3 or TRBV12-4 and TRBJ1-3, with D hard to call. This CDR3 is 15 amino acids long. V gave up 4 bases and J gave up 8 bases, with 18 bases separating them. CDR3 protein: CASSYGRAEVDTIYF. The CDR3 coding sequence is TGTGCCAGCAGTTATGGACGGGCCGAGGTGGACACCATATATTTT.

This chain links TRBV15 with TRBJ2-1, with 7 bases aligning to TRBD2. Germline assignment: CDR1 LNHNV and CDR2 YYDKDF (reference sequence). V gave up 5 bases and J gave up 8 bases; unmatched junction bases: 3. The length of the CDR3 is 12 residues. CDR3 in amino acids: CATSGSGDEQFF. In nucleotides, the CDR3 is TGTGCCACCAGCGGAAGCGGGGATGAGCAGTTCTTC.

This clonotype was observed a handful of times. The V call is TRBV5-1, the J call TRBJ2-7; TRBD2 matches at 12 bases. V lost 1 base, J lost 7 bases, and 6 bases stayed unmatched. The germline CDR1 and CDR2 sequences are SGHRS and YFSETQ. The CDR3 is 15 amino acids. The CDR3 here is CASSLRTSGVWEQYF. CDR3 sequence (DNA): TGCGCCAGCAGCTTGAGGACTAGCGGGGTCTGGGAGCAGTACTTC.

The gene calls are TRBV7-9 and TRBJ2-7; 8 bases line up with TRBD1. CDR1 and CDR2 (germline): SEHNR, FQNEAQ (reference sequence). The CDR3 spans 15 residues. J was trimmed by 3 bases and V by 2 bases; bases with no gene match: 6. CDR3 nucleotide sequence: TGTGCCAGCAGCTTACTTAAGACAGGGGACTACGAGCAGTACTTC. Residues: CASSLLKTGDYEQYF.

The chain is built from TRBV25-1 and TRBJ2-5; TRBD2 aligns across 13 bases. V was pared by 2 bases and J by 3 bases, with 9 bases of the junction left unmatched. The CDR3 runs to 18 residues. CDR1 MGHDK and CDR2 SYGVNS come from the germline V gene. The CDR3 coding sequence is TGTGCCAGCAGTGAACCCACCCCCGGACTAGCGGGGGAAGAGACCCAGTACTTC. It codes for CASSEPTPGLAGEETQYF.

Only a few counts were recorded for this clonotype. The CDR3 sequence is CASSMAGSGLNGYTF. CDR3 bases: TGTGCCAGCAGCATGGCAGGGAGCGGACTAAATGGCTACACCTTC. The chain is built from TRBV9 and TRBJ1-2; maybe TRBD1 (5 bases). This CDR3 has 15 amino acids. Per germline, CDR1 SGDLS and CDR2 YYNGEE. The ends were cut back, 4 bases at V and 6 bases at J, with 19 bases in the middle.

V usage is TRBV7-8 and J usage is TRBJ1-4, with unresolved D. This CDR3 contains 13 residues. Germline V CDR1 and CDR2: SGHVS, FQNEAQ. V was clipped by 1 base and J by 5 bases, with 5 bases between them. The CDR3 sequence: CASSLDGNEKLFF. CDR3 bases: TGTGCCAGCAGCTTAGATGGCAATGAAAAACTGTTTTTT. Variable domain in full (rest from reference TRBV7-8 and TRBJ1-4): GAGVSQSPRYKVAKRGQDVALRCDPISGHVSLFWYQQALGQGPEFLTYFQNEAQLDKSGLPSDRFFAERPEGSVSTLKIQRTQQEDSAVYLCASSLDGNEKLFFGSGTQLSVL.

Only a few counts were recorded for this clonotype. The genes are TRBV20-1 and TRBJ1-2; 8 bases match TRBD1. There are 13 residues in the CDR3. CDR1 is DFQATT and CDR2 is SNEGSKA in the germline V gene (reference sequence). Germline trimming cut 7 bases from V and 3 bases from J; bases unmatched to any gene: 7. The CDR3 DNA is TGCAGTGAGGACAGGGTGAAAGACTATGGCTACACCTTC. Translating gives CSEDRVKDYGYTF.

The CDR3 DNA reads as TGTGCCTGGAAGAGGGTGTCGTACGTGAGCACAGATACGCAGTATTTT. It specifies CAWKRVSYVSTDTQYF. This rearrangement joins TRBV30 to TRBJ2-3; the D gene is possibly TRBD2 (5 bases). Trimming stripped 4 bases from V and 0 bases from J, with 17 bases between. CDR3 length: 16 amino acids. Germline lookup yields CDR1 GTSNPN and CDR2 SVGIG (reference sequence).

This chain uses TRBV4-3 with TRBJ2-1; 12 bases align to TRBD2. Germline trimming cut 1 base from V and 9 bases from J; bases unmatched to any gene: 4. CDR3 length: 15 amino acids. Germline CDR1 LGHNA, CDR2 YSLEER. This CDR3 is CASSQGLAGVAEQFF. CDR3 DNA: TGCGCCAGCAGCCAAGGACTAGCGGGAGTTGCTGAGCAGTTCTTC.

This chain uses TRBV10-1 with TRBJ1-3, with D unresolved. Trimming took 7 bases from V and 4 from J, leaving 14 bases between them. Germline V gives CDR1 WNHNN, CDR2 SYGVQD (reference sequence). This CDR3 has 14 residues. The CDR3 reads CASNSAEVGNTIYF. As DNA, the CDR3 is TGCGCCAGCAACTCGGCAGAGGTAGGAAACACCATATATTTT.

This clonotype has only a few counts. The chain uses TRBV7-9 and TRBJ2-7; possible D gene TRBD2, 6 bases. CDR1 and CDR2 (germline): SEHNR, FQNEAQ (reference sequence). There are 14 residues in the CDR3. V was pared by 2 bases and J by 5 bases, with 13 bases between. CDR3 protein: CASSLNGGIHEQYF. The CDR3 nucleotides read TGTGCCAGCAGCTTAAACGGGGGTATCCACGAGCAGTACTTC.

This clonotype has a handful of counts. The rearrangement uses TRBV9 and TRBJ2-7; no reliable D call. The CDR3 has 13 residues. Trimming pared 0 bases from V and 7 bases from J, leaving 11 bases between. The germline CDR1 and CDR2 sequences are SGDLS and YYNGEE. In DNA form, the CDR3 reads TGTGCCAGCAGCGTAGGAGGTTCTAGGGAGCAGTACTTC. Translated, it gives CASSVGGSREQYF.

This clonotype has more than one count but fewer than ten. CDR3: CASSFWGQAKNIQYF. The CDR3 DNA is TGCGCCAGCAGCTTCTGGGGACAAGCCAAAAACATTCAGTACTTC. This chain joins TRBV5-1 and TRBJ2-4; weak D call: TRBD1 (6 bases). Germline CDR1 is SGHRS and CDR2 is YFSETQ. The CDR3 spans 15 residues. The V and J ends lost 2 bases and 0 bases respectively, with 9 bases between them.

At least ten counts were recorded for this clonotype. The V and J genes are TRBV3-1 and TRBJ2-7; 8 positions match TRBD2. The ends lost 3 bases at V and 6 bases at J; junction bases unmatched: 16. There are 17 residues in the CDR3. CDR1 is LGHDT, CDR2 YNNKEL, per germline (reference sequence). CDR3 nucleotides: TGTGCCAGCAGCCATAAGGGGAGGAAGGGACTAGAAGCCGAGCAGTACTTC. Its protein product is CASSHKGRKGLEAEQYF.